A single sample gave rise to the 25 T cell receptor beta chains below, sequenced in a study of T cells in Graves' hyperthyroidism and ophthalmopathy. Using RNA transcripts as the source, TCR beta CDR3 regions were amplified. In the first-round RT-PCR of the TCR CDR3, the HTBI primer set was used. Via MiXCR, TCRdb re-called the multiplex PCR reads, giving one row per CDR3 protein. The sample contains a few hundred thousand distinct CDR3 sequences, around an eighth of which appear only once. The material sequenced was blood. These TCRs come from a woman aged 18-29 years with Graves' hyperthyroidism.

A few counts support this clonotype. CDR3 bases: TGTGCCAGCAGCGAGGACAGGGGCGGCTACACCTTC. Its protein product is CASSEDRGGYTF. The chain couples TRBV9 to TRBJ1-2; 9 bases fit TRBD1. This CDR3 is built from 12 residues. Germline CDR1 and CDR2: SGDLS and YYNGEE. J lost 8 bases, V lost 3 bases, and 2 bases had no gene match. The full variable domain, rest sourced from reference TRBV9 and TRBJ1-2, is DSGVTQTPKHLITATGQRVTLRCSPRSGDLSVYWYQQSLDQGLQFLIQYYNGEERAKGNILERFSAQQFPDLHSELNLSSLELGDSALYFCASSEDRGGYTFGSGTRLTVV.

This chain links TRBV24-1 with TRBJ2-4; a weak D match, TRBD1 (5 bases). This CDR3 comprises 16 residues. Germline loops: CDR1 KGHDR, CDR2 SFDVKD. V was cut by 8 bases and J by 1 base, with 17 bases left in between. The CDR3 DNA reads as TGTGCCACCACCACACAGGTGCCAAGGGCCAAAAACATTCAGTACTTC. Residues: CATTTQVPRAKNIQYF.

J is TRBJ1-1 and V is TRBV11-3; D is possibly TRBD1 (5 bases). The CDR3 runs 12 residues. The germline gives CDR1 SGHNT, CDR2 YENEEA. Between the trimmed V and J ends, which lost 1 base and 11 bases, there was a span of 11 bases. CDR3: CASSLGGRWAFF. The DNA for the CDR3 is TGTGCCAGCAGCTTAGGGGGGAGGTGGGCTTTCTTT.

This clonotype was found many times. The CDR3 spells CASSTGLAGVSYNEQFF. In DNA form, the CDR3 reads TGCGCCAGCAGCACCGGACTAGCGGGAGTTTCCTACAATGAGCAGTTCTTC. This rearrangement joins TRBV5-1 to TRBJ2-1; 13 bases line up with TRBD2. The junction had 5 bases not matched to a gene; V was cut back by 4 bases and J by 1 base. Germline CDR1 and CDR2: SGHRS and YFSETQ. This CDR3 is built from 17 residues.

The chain joins TRBV14 to TRBJ1-1, with 7 bases fitting TRBD1. Germline V CDR1 and CDR2: SGHDN, FVKESK. After removal of 0 bases from V and 4 bases from J, the junction contained 5 bases not matched to a gene. The length of the CDR3 is 15 residues. CDR3 loop: CASSQETGAPTEAFF. CDR3 nucleotide sequence: TGTGCCAGCAGCCAAGAAACAGGGGCCCCCACTGAAGCTTTCTTT.

In its sample, this clonotype was seen many times. This sequence joins TRBV28 and TRBJ1-1; tentative D call: TRBD1 (6 bases). Deletions cut 3 bases from V and 3 bases from J, with 17 bases between. CDR3 length equals 16 residues. Germline lookup yields CDR1 MDHEN and CDR2 SYDVKM. The CDR3 nucleotides are TGTGCCAGCAGTTTCGACAGTCGGGAGGGGGACACTGAAGCTTTCTTT. Its translation: CASSFDSREGDTEAFF. Combining the CDR3 with reference TRBV28 and TRBJ1-1 gives the whole variable domain DVKVTQSSRYLVKRTGEKVFLECVQDMDHENMFWYRQDPGLGLRLIYFSYDVKMKEKGDIPEGYSVSREKKERFSLILESASTNQTSMYLCASSFDSREGDTEAFFGQGTRLTVV.

This clonotype was detected many times. This chain links TRBV3-1 with TRBJ2-3; 10 bases are a match to TRBD2. This CDR3 has 18 amino acids. Germline CDR1 and CDR2: LGHDT and YNNKEL (reference sequence). V was clipped by 1 base and J by 1 base; unmatched bases: 8. CDR3 sequence: CASSQVRTGTSGTDTQYF. CDR3 DNA sequence: TGTGCCAGCAGCCAAGTTAGGACCGGGACTAGCGGCACAGATACGCAGTATTTT.

The chain joins TRBV11-2 to TRBJ1-2; D might be TRBD1 (5 bases). There are 20 residues in the CDR3. From germline, CDR1 is SGHAT and CDR2 FQNNGV. The germline V and J ends were trimmed by 0 bases and 2 bases, with 25 bases remaining between them. The CDR3 loop reads CASSLDEAPAGALDNYGYTF. The DNA for the CDR3 is TGTGCCAGCAGCTTAGATGAGGCCCCAGCCGGGGCCCTTGACAACTATGGCTACACCTTC.

About this clonotype itself: A much larger clone differs from this one at a single base, so this may be a read error. CDR3 sequence reads: CASSPKSSGSVRTTDMQYF. The CDR3 coding sequence is TGTGCCAGCAGCCCAAAGTCGAGCGGAAGCGTCAGAACCACAGATATGCAGTATTTT. The gene calls are TRBV7-9 and TRBJ2-3; maybe TRBD2 (5 bases). The CDR3 is made up of 19 amino acids. From germline, CDR1 is SEHNR and CDR2 FQNEAQ (reference sequence).

This clonotype appeared many times. Here the CDR3 reads CASSLYGGGRTDTQYF. For the CDR3, the DNA is TGCGCCAGCAGCTTGTATGGCGGGGGCCGTACAGATACGCAGTATTTT. The V gene is TRBV5-1, the J gene TRBJ2-3; D is perhaps TRBD2 (7 bases). The ends were cut back, 1 base at V and 3 bases at J, with 15 bases in the middle. The V gene's germline CDR1 is SGHRS and CDR2 YFSETQ. There are 16 residues in the CDR3.

This clonotype was observed a handful of times. V gene TRBV2 combines with J gene TRBJ2-7, with D tentatively TRBD2 (5 bases). The CDR3 runs to 14 residues. V lost 2 bases, J lost 0 bases, and 8 bases lay in between. Germline V gene sequence: CDR1 SNHLY, CDR2 FYNNEI. This CDR3 is CASSELGSSYEQYF. As DNA, the CDR3 is TGTGCCAGCAGTGAATTGGGGAGCTCCTACGAGCAGTACTTC.

The sample holds many counts of this clonotype. The chain carries TRBV3-1 and TRBJ2-1; D remains ambiguous. Trimming shortened V by 6 bases and J by 9 bases, and 12 bases separated the two germline ends. The CDR3 contains 12 residues. Germline lookup yields CDR1 LGHDT and CDR2 YNNKEL (reference sequence). CDR3 residues: CASRNPGSEQFF. In DNA, the CDR3 is TGTGCCAGCAGAAATCCGGGCTCTGAGCAGTTCTTC.

Only a few counts were recorded for this clonotype. This rearrangement joins TRBV20-1 to TRBJ2-4; D ambiguous. In germline, CDR1 is DFQATT, CDR2 SNEGSKA (reference sequence). The V gene lost 5 bases and the J gene lost 0 bases, with 14 bases spanning the gap. There are 15 residues in the CDR3. The CDR3 bases are TGCAGTGCTGACCTTAGTATGTTAGCCAAAAACATTCAGTACTTC. Protein sequence: CSADLSMLAKNIQYF.

This clonotype was detected many times. J is TRBJ1-4 and V is TRBV18; D is possibly TRBD1 (6 bases). Germline V gene sequence: CDR1 KGHSH, CDR2 LQKENI. The CDR3 runs to 16 residues. Trimming pared 2 bases from V and 0 bases from J, leaving 10 bases between. The CDR3 DNA reads TGTGCCAGCTCACCAGGACAGATTTCAACTAATGAAAAACTGTTTTTT. Its protein is CASSPGQISTNEKLFF.

The DNA for the CDR3 is TGTGCCAGCAGTACTGAGGGCTTCTATGGCTACACCTTC. Residues: CASSTEGFYGYTF. The V and J genes are TRBV12-3 or TRBV12-4 and TRBJ1-2; D not certain. This CDR3 comprises 13 residues. V was clipped by 5 bases and J by 4 bases, with 11 bases between them.

Comment on this clonotype: Given a much more abundant clone one base away, this may be a read error. The V and J genes are TRBV7-8 and TRBJ1-4; 8 nucleotides align to TRBD1. Germline CDR1 SGHVS, CDR2 FQNEAQ. J lost 6 bases, V lost 5 bases, and 5 bases had no gene match. The length of the CDR3 is 14 residues. This CDR3 is CASSQQGGYEKLFF. The CDR3 nucleotides are TGTGCCAGCAGCCAACAGGGGGGTTATGAAAAACTGTTTTTT. Full variable domain (outside the CDR3, taken from reference TRBV7-8 and TRBJ1-4): GAGVSQSPRYKVAKRGQDVALRCDPISGHVSLFWYQQALGQGPEFLTYFQNEAQLDKSGLPSDRFFAERPEGSVSTLKIQRTQQEDSAVYLCASSQQGGYEKLFFGSGTQLSVL.

This clonotype was seen repeatedly, ten times or more. The chain joins TRBV11-3 to TRBJ2-5, with TRBD2 identical over 7 bases. The germline gives CDR1 SGHNT, CDR2 YENEEA. Unmatched junction bases numbered 10, after V lost 0 bases and J lost 12 bases. The length of the CDR3 is 14 residues. For the CDR3, the DNA is TGTGCCAGCAGCTTAGATCCTGGTAGCGGGTTTGAGTACTTC. It yields the protein CASSLDPGSGFEYF.

This clonotype has ten or more counts. In DNA form, the CDR3 reads TGTGCCAGCAGCCAAGGACGCGGGAGGGCGAGCAATGAGCAGTTCTTC. It translates to CASSQGRGRASNEQFF. The rearrangement uses TRBV3-1 and TRBJ2-1, with TRBD2 identical over 9 bases. Germline V gene sequence: CDR1 LGHDT, CDR2 YNNKEL (reference sequence). After removal of 1 base from V and 6 bases from J, the junction contained 7 bases not matched to a gene. The CDR3 has 16 residues.

In this sample, this clonotype turned up many times. The chain carries TRBV11-2 and TRBJ2-6; D might be TRBD1 (6 bases). CDR1 and CDR2 from the germline V gene are SGHAT and FQNNGV. The CDR3 sequence is 15 residues long. Trimming left V 10 bases short and J 0 bases short, with 13 bases between. As DNA, the CDR3 is TGTGCCACGGGACACCTAAACTCTGGGGCCAACGTCCTGACTTTC. Its protein is CATGHLNSGANVLTF.

This rearrangement joins TRBV7-8 to TRBJ2-5; 8 nucleotides align to TRBD2. Germline loops: CDR1 SGHVS, CDR2 FQNEAQ. V was clipped by 4 bases and J by 3 bases; unmatched bases: 13. The CDR3 spans 17 residues. In DNA, the CDR3 is TGTGCCAGCAGCTCCGGGGGGGGGGGGGGGGTTAAAGAGACCCAGTACTTC. Protein sequence: CASSSGGGGGVKETQYF.

Many counts were recorded for this clonotype. In DNA form, the CDR3 reads TGTGCCTGGACCCAGGGGCTAGGTGAAAAACTGTTTTTT. Translated: CAWTQGLGEKLFF. The V gene is TRBV30, the J gene TRBJ1-4; the D gene is possibly TRBD1 (6 bases). This CDR3 is built from 13 residues. Trimming pared 4 bases from V and 7 bases from J, leaving 13 bases between. Germline V gives CDR1 GTSNPN, CDR2 SVGIG (reference sequence).

This clonotype was found many times. V is TRBV10-3 and J is TRBJ2-1, with 7 positions matching TRBD1. Germline V gives CDR1 ENHRY, CDR2 SYGVKD. The CDR3 is 13 residues long. Trimming cost V 10 bases and J 4 bases; bases outside gene matches: 7. The CDR3 DNA follows: TGTGCCACGACCGGGACAGAGTACAATGAGCAGTTCTTC. Translated: CATTGTEYNEQFF.

This clonotype was counted at least ten times. This sequence joins TRBV12-3 or TRBV12-4 and TRBJ1-2, with unresolved D. V lost 7 bases, J lost 2 bases, and 11 bases lay in between. This CDR3 has 13 residues. The CDR3 region has the DNA TGTGCCAGCACCCCCAGGTCGAACTATGGCTACACCTTC. Translated, it gives CASTPRSNYGYTF.

This clonotype was counted many times. The gene calls are TRBV2 and TRBJ1-2, with D possibly matching TRBD1 (6 bases). This CDR3 is built from 16 residues. CDR1 and CDR2 (germline): SNHLY, FYNNEI. V lost 0 bases to trimming and J lost 4 bases, with 15 bases between them. The CDR3 DNA follows: TGTGCCAGCAGTGAAGCAGGGGGTAGGGCGGGCTATGGCTACACCTTC. Translating gives CASSEAGGRAGYGYTF.

The J gene is TRBJ2-2, the V gene TRBV7-3; perhaps D is TRBD1 or TRBD2 (5 bases each). V was shortened by 5 bases and J by 2 bases, with 12 bases between the two germline ends. CDR1 is SGHTA and CDR2 is FQGTGA in the germline V gene. The CDR3 totals 15 residues. The CDR3 region has the DNA TGTGCCAGCAGCCCCGGGGCTAGTAACACCGGGGAGCTGTTTTTT. This translates into CASSPGASNTGELFF.